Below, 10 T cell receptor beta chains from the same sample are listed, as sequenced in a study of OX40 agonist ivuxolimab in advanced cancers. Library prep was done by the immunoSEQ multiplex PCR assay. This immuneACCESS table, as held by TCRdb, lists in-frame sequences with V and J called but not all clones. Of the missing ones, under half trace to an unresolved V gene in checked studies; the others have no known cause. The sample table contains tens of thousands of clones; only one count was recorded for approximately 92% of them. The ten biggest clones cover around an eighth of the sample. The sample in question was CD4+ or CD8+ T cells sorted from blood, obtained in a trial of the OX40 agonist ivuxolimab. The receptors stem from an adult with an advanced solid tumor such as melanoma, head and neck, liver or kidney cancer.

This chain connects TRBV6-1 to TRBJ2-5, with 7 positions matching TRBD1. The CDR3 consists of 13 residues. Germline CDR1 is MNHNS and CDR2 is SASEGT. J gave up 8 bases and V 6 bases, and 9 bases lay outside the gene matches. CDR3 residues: CASSERQGKTQYF. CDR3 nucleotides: TGTGCCAGCAGCGAGCGACAGGGTAAAACCCAGTACTTC.

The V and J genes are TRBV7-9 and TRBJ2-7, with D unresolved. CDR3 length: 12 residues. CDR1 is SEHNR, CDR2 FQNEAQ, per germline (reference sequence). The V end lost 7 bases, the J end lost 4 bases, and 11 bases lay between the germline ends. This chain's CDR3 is CASTGAAYEQYF. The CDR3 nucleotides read TGTGCCAGCACCGGAGCCGCTTACGAGCAGTACTTC. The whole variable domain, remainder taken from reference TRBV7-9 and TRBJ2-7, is DTGVSQNPRHKITKRGQNVTFRCDPISEHNRLYWYRQTLGQGPEFLTYFQNEAQLEKSRLLSDRFSAERPKGSFSTLEIQRTEQGDSAMYLCASTGAAYEQYFGPGTRLTVT.

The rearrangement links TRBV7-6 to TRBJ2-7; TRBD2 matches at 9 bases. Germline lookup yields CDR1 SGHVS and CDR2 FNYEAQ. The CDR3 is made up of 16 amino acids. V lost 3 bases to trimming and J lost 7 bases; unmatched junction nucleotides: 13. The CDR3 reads CASSLGGGRAQREQYF. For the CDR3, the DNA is TGTGCCAGCAGCTTGGGTGGCGGGAGGGCCCAGCGAGAGCAGTACTTC.

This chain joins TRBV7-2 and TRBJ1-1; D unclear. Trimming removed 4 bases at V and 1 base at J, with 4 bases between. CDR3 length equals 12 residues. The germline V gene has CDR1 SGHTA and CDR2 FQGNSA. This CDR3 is CASSWKNTEAFF. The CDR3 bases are TGTGCCAGCAGCTGGAAGAACACTGAAGCTTTCTTT. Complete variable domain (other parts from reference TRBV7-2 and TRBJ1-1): GAGVSQSPSNKVTEKGKDVELRCDPISGHTALYWYRQSLGQGLEFLIYFQGNSAPDKSGLPSDRFSAERTGGSVSTLTIQRTQQEDSAVYLCASSWKNTEAFFGQGTRLTVV.

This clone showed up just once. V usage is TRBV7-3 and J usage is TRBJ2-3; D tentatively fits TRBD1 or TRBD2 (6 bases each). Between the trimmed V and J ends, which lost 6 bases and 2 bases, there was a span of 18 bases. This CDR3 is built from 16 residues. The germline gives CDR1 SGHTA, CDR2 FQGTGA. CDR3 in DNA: TGTGCCAGCAGGCTTATACCCGGGGGCCCCACAGATACGCAGTATTTT. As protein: CASRLIPGGPTDTQYF.

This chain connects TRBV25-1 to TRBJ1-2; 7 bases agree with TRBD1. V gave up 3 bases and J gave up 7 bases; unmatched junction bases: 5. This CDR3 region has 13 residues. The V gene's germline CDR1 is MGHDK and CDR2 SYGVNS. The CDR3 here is CASSERQGSGYTF. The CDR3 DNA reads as TGTGCCAGCAGTGAGAGACAGGGATCTGGCTACACCTTC.

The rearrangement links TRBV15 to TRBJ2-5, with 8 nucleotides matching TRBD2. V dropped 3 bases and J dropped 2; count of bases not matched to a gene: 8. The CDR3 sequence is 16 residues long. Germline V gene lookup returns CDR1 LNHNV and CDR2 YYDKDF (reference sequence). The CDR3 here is CATSSIRAGEQETQYF. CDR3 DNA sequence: TGTGCCACCAGCAGTATACGAGCGGGAGAGCAAGAGACCCAGTACTTC.

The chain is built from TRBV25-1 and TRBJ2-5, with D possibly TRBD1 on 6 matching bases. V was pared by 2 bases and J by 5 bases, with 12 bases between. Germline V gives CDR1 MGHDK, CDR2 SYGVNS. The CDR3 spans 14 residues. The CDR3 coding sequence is TGTGCCAGCAGTGAACCCGACAGGAGGGAGACCCAGTACTTC. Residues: CASSEPDRRETQYF. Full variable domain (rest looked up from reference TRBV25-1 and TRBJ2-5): EADIYQTPRYLVIGTGKKITLECSQTMGHDKMYWYQQDPGMELHLIHYSYGVNSTEKGDLSSESTVSRIRTEHFPLTLESARPSHTSQYLCASSEPDRRETQYFGPGTRLLVL.

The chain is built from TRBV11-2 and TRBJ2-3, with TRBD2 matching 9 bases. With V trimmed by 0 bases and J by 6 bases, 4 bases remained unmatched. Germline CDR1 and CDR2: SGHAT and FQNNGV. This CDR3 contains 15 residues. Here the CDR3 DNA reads TGTGCCAGCAGCTTAGATCTGCGGGGGGGGGATACGCAGTATTTT. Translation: CASSLDLRGGDTQYF.

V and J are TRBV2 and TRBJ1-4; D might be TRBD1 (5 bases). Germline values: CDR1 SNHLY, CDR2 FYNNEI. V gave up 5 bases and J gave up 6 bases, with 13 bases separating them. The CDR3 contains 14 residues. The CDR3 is CASSPGPMDEKLFF. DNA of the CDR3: TGTGCCAGCAGTCCGGGGCCTATGGATGAAAAACTGTTTTTT. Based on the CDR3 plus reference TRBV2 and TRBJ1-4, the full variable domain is EPEVTQTPSHQVTQMGQEVILRCVPISNHLYFYWYRQILGQKVEFLVSFYNNEISEKSEIFDDQFSVERPDGSNFTLKIRSTKLEDSAMYFCASSPGPMDEKLFFGSGTQLSVL.